One TCR beta chain is described in this entry. The antigen remains undetermined. These data belong to a study of vaccination and CD4 T cells after COVID-19. Across the whole study: From HCoV-229E, HCoV-OC43, HCoV-NL63 and SARS-CoV-2, overlapping spike peptides were used to stimulate the cells.

Regarding treatment: approximately nine-day PBMC culture with coronavirus spike peptide pools or control peptides (ViraFEST assay). Using peptide pools, antigen-specific T cells were expanded in ViraFEST before TCRs were sequenced. V lost 6 bases, J lost 0 bases, and 5 bases stayed unmatched. The germline V gene has CDR1 GTSNPN and CDR2 SVGIG (reference sequence). This CDR3 contains 15 residues. Cultured CD4+ T-cell DNA underwent Oncomine TCR Beta short-read sequencing. One entry per CDR3 protein results from TCRdb running MiXCR on the PCR reads. The repertoire includes approximately 14,000 distinct CDR3 sequences, around 56% of them detected once, and around 12% sits in the top ten.

This TCR was recovered from a human donor who had recovered from COVID-19. Material: CD4+ T cells from blood, cultured in vitro. V and J are TRBV30 and TRBJ1-6; TRBD1 matches 7 bases. In DNA, the CDR3 is TGTGCCTGTCCGACAGGGAGCTCCTATAATTCACCCCTCCACTTT. It is translated as CACPTGSSYNSPLHF.